One sample yielded the 24 T cell receptor beta chains listed below, sequenced in a study of blood T cells in healthy people across ages. It was with a sample-barcoded 5' primer and a J-beta primer mix that a second PCR of roughly 7 to 12 cycles was run. TCRdb independently ran MiXCR on the 5' RACE reads; one entry per CDR3 protein. The sample contains roughly 800,000 distinct CDR3 sequences, 58% of which appear only once. The sample was blood. Receptors originate from a man under 40 in good health.

V and J are TRBV7-2 and TRBJ2-1, with 13 nucleotides matching TRBD2. Per germline, CDR1 SGHTA and CDR2 FQGNSA. This CDR3 region has 18 residues. V was clipped by 4 bases and J by 9 bases; unmatched bases: 15. DNA for the CDR3: TGTGCCAGCAGCTCCCTGACTGGACTAGCGGGGGCCCTGGGTGAGCAGTTCTTC. Translation: CASSSLTGLAGALGEQFF.

This chain connects TRBV4-2 to TRBJ1-1; TRBD1 might be the D (6 bases). V lost 0 bases to trimming and J lost 8 bases, with 16 bases between them. Germline CDR1 reads LGHNA; CDR2 reads YNFKEQ. The CDR3 spans 15 residues. The CDR3 loop is CASSQEERGRPEAFF. CDR3 DNA: TGTGCCAGCAGCCAAGAGGAGCGGGGGCGGCCGGAAGCTTTCTTT.

This clonotype was recorded many times. This chain joins TRBV12-3 or TRBV12-4 and TRBJ1-2, with 9 bases matching TRBD1. J gave up 4 bases and V 6 bases, and 12 bases lay outside the gene matches. This CDR3 is 16 amino acids long. As DNA, the CDR3 is TGTGCCAGCAGCCGGGACAGGGACGACTCTCTCTATGGCTACACCTTC. This codes for CASSRDRDDSLYGYTF.

The gene calls are TRBV3-1 and TRBJ2-5; 8 bases map to TRBD1. Trimming cost V 0 bases and J 11 bases; bases outside gene matches: 17. CDR3 length equals 17 residues. Germline V gene sequence: CDR1 LGHDT, CDR2 YNNKEL (reference sequence). CDR3 coding DNA: TGTGCCAGCAGCCAAGATCTAGGACAGGGAATTTCCAATGAGCAGTACTTC. Amino acid sequence: CASSQDLGQGISNEQYF.

In the case of this clonotype: Germline and junction disagree at one end, which may indicate a read error. This chain links TRBV20-1 with TRBJ2-1, with TRBD2 matching over 16 bases. CDR1 and CDR2 from the germline V gene are DFQATT and SNEGSKA (reference sequence). The CDR3 extends over 18 amino acids. Here the CDR3 reads CSADLGLAGGHAYNERFF. CDR3 bases: TGCAGTGCTGACCTGGGACTAGCGGGGGGGCACGCCTACAATGAGCGGTTCTTC.

There are a few counts of this clonotype. The genes are TRBV10-3 and TRBJ1-1, with 7 positions matching TRBD1. V trimming: 6 bases; J trimming: 5 bases; junction bases outside the gene matches: 18. Germline V gene data show CDR1 as ENHRY and CDR2 as SYGVKD. This CDR3 has 17 residues. The CDR3 spells CAIRRAVEGARRTEAFF. The CDR3 DNA reads as TGTGCCATCAGAAGAGCGGTGGAGGGGGCGCGCAGGACTGAAGCTTTCTTT.

The sample holds a few counts of this clonotype. This chain connects TRBV6-2 or TRBV6-3 to TRBJ1-2; D is unresolved. The V and J ends lost 6 bases and 0 bases respectively, with 5 bases between them. The CDR3 is 12 amino acids. The V gene's germline CDR1 is MNHEY and CDR2 SVGEGT. In DNA, the CDR3 is TGTGCCAGCAGAGGAGCTAACTATGGCTACACCTTC. It is translated as CASRGANYGYTF.

The V call is TRBV7-6, the J call TRBJ2-7; a possible D gene is TRBD2 (6 bases). The CDR3 contains 15 residues. Germline V gives CDR1 SGHVS, CDR2 FNYEAQ. V lost 5 bases, J lost 0 bases, and 14 bases lay in between. This CDR3 reads CASSRGGAVSYEQYF. The CDR3 coding sequence is TGTGCCAGCAGCAGGGGCGGGGCCGTCTCCTACGAGCAGTACTTC.

The chain uses TRBV28 and TRBJ2-1; D gene uncertain. CDR3 size: 13 residues. Germline V gene lookup returns CDR1 MDHEN and CDR2 SYDVKM. V dropped 2 bases and J dropped 4 bases, with 6 bases sitting between them. The CDR3 reads CASSLKVYNEQFF. The CDR3 nucleotides read TGTGCCAGCAGTTTAAAGGTATACAATGAGCAGTTCTTC.

The gene calls are TRBV3-1 and TRBJ2-1, with 7 bases identical to TRBD1. The V gene end was trimmed by 2 bases and the J gene end by 6 bases; junction bases not matched to a gene: 7. In germline, CDR1 is LGHDT, CDR2 YNNKEL (reference sequence). This CDR3 has 15 amino acids. CDR3 bases: TGTGCCAGCAGCCAACGGGACAGAACAGCCAATGAGCAGTTCTTC. Amino acid sequence: CASSQRDRTANEQFF.

In this sample, this clonotype turned up a few times. The V gene is TRBV20-1, the J gene TRBJ2-1; no definite D call. The length of the CDR3 is 11 residues. V lost 1 base, J lost 7 bases, and 5 bases lay in between. The germline V gene has CDR1 DFQATT and CDR2 SNEGSKA (reference sequence). The CDR3 sequence is CSARANNEQFF. The CDR3 DNA sequence: TGCAGTGCTAGAGCCAATAATGAGCAGTTCTTC.

The gene calls are TRBV12-3 or TRBV12-4 and TRBJ2-7; 8 bases map to TRBD2. The DNA end lines up better with TRBJ2-5; the J call may be wrong. There are 15 residues in the CDR3. CDR3: CASSPLGGGKETQYF. The CDR3 nucleotides are TGTGCCAGCAGTCCCCTCGGGGGGGGAAAAGAGACCCAGTACTTC.

The V and J genes are TRBV6-6 and TRBJ2-3; D is unresolved. Germline V gene lookup returns CDR1 MNHNY and CDR2 SVGAGI (reference sequence). Trimming removed 6 bases from V and 7 bases from J, with 14 bases in between. The CDR3 has 13 residues. The CDR3 is CASSQDPPNTQYF. The CDR3 DNA is TGTGCCAGCAGCCAAGACCCGCCTAATACGCAGTATTTT.

Comments on this clonotype: Germline is not matched at one junction end, which may reflect a read error. The rearrangement joins TRBV12-3 or TRBV12-4 to TRBJ2-5; TRBD2 agrees at 10 bases. This CDR3 is built from 14 residues. CDR3 protein: CASSLAGDPNEQYF. CDR3 nucleotide sequence: TGTGCCAGCAGTCTAGCGGGGGATCCGAATGAGCAGTACTTC.

This clonotype has more than one count but fewer than ten. V and J are TRBV11-2 and TRBJ2-3; D is unresolved. Germline CDR1 reads SGHAT; CDR2 reads FQNNGV. The CDR3 is 17 amino acids. V shed 0 bases and J shed 3 bases, with 16 bases lying between them. CDR3 DNA sequence: TGTGCCAGCAGCTTAGATTTCCTGGTGTTTCCTACAGATACGCAGTATTTT. Its translation: CASSLDFLVFPTDTQYF.

This clonotype was seen a few times. V is TRBV7-2 and J is TRBJ2-1; no clear D. The CDR3 is 11 amino acids. Germline V gene data show CDR1 as SGHTA and CDR2 as FQGNSA. V was pared by 6 bases and J by 11 bases, with 11 bases between. The CDR3 is CASSTAYQQFF. The DNA of the CDR3 is TGTGCCAGCAGTACTGCATACCAGCAGTTCTTC.

This rearrangement joins TRBV4-3 to TRBJ2-3; 10 bases are a match to TRBD2. This CDR3 spans 21 amino acids. Germline V CDR1 and CDR2: LGHNA, YSLEER. After removal of 0 bases from V and 1 base from J, the junction contained 16 bases not matched to a gene. Here the CDR3 reads CASSQDPASGRIRRGTDTQYF. The CDR3 nucleotides are TGCGCCAGCAGCCAAGATCCGGCTAGCGGGAGAATAAGGCGTGGCACAGATACGCAGTATTTT.

V gene TRBV20-1 combines with J gene TRBJ2-7; possible D gene TRBD2, 6 bases. This CDR3 comprises 12 residues. The germline V gene has CDR1 DFQATT and CDR2 SNEGSKA (reference sequence). V shed 6 bases and J shed 3 bases, with 12 bases lying between them. CDR3 residues: CSAYGGGYEQYF. The DNA for the CDR3 is TGCAGTGCCTATGGGGGAGGCTACGAGCAGTACTTC.

The chain links TRBV7-6 to TRBJ2-7, with 8 bases fitting TRBD2. V was clipped by 8 bases and J by 6 bases; unmatched bases: 12. Germline CDR1 is SGHVS and CDR2 is FNYEAQ. CDR3 length: 14 residues. The CDR3 region is CASGDRAGASEQYF. CDR3 DNA: TGTGCCAGCGGTGATAGAGCGGGAGCCAGCGAGCAGTACTTC.

The V gene is TRBV7-9, the J gene TRBJ2-5; 8 bases line up with TRBD1. The V gene's germline CDR1 is SEHNR and CDR2 FQNEAQ (reference sequence). With 5 bases clipped from V and 5 bases from J, the junction kept 4 bases outside the gene matches. The length of the CDR3 is 13 residues. The CDR3 loop reads CASSARTGETQYF. CDR3 nucleotide sequence: TGTGCCAGCAGCGCTCGGACAGGGGAGACCCAGTACTTC.

The chain carries TRBV5-6 and TRBJ2-5; 7 bases are shared with TRBD1. This CDR3 region has 16 residues. Germline V gives CDR1 SGHDT, CDR2 YYEEEE. With 1 base clipped from V and 4 bases from J, the junction kept 10 bases outside the gene matches. CDR3 in DNA: TGTGCCAGCAGCTTGCACAACAGGGGCCTGCTAGAGACCCAGTACTTC. Protein sequence: CASSLHNRGLLETQYF. The full variable domain, in which reference TRBV5-6 and TRBJ2-5 provide the parts outside the CDR3, is DAGVTQSPTHLIKTRGQQVTLRCSPKSGHDTVSWYQQALGQGPQFIFQYYEEEERQRGNFPDRFSGHQFPNYSSELNVNALLLGDSALYLCASSLHNRGLLETQYFGPGTRLLVL.

The chain couples TRBV7-2 to TRBJ2-7; D is ambiguous. CDR1 is SGHTA and CDR2 is FQGNSA in the germline V gene. This CDR3 is 14 amino acids long. The V end lost 8 bases, the J end lost 2 bases, and 16 bases lay between the germline ends. In nucleotides, the CDR3 is TGTGCCAGCGGGCGGACGAGTGGGACCTACGAGCAGTACTTC. Encoded protein: CASGRTSGTYEQYF.

This rearrangement joins TRBV7-2 to TRBJ2-1; perhaps TRBD2 as D (5 bases). Trimming stripped 5 bases from V and 9 bases from J, with 11 bases between. Looked up from germline, CDR1 is SGHTA and CDR2 is FQGNSA. The CDR3 is 12 amino acids. CDR3 residues: CASSTFTSEQFF. The DNA for the CDR3 is TGTGCCAGCAGCACCTTTACTAGTGAGCAGTTCTTC.

This clonotype has only a few counts. The chain recombines TRBV20-1 with TRBJ1-2; D gene uncertain. The germline gives CDR1 DFQATT, CDR2 SNEGSKA (reference sequence). This CDR3 region has 14 residues. Trimming cost V 5 bases and J 8 bases, with 21 bases left between them. CDR3 sequence reads: CSAGPGQPERGYTF. In DNA, the CDR3 is TGCAGTGCTGGACCGGGCCAGCCGGAGAGGGGCTACACCTTC.